This passage covers 11 T cell receptor beta chains from one sample sequenced in a study of blood T cell repertoires in COVID-19. The data were produced by immunoSEQ multiplex PCR, yet TCRdb's version contains in-frame clones alone and is incomplete. The sample yields nearly 200,000 clones, almost 85% seen once. Sequenced sample: peripheral blood. The origin of the receptors is a human donor with acute or convalescent COVID-19. The donor label of this sample is uncertain.

The rearrangement joins TRBV5-1 to TRBJ2-2, with D possibly being TRBD2 (6 bases). This CDR3 is built from 16 residues. Trimming left V 5 bases short and J 0 bases short, with 14 bases between. Germline V CDR1 and CDR2: SGHRS, YFSETQ. The CDR3 loop reads CASRPGPSANTGELFF. CDR3 nucleotides: TGCGCCAGCAGACCAGGACCTAGCGCGAACACCGGGGAGCTGTTTTTT. The full variable domain, with the rest looked up from reference TRBV5-1 and TRBJ2-2, is KAGVTQTPRYLIKTRGQQVTLSCSPISGHRSVSWYQQTPGQGLQFLFEYFSETQRNKGNFPGRFSGRQFSNSRSEMNVSTLELGDSALYLCASRPGPSANTGELFFGEGSRLTVL.

Remarks on this clone: A far larger clone is off by one base, so a read error is likely. This sequence joins TRBV6-5 and TRBJ1-1; TRBD1 might be the D (6 bases). V was shortened by 7 bases and J by 4 bases, with 10 bases between the two germline ends. CDR1 and CDR2 from the germline V gene are MNHEY and SVGAGI. CDR3 length: 12 residues. DNA of the CDR3: TGTGCCAGCACCCAAGGGGGCACTGAAGCTTTCTTT. It encodes CASTQGGTEAFF.

The rearrangement uses TRBV7-9 and TRBJ2-3, with TRBD1 matching 10 bases. V shed 5 bases, J shed 3 bases, and the junction held 5 bases outside the gene matches. Germline loops: CDR1 SEHNR, CDR2 FQNEAQ (reference sequence). The CDR3 covers 15 residues. The DNA of the CDR3 is TGTGCCAGCAGCACCTGGACAGGGGGAACAGATACGCAGTATTTT. Translating it yields CASSTWTGGTDTQYF.

The CDR3 DNA reads TGTGCCAGCAGTGACGGACAGCGACGCTTTGGCTACACCTTC. This encodes CASSDGQRRFGYTF. The chain combines TRBV6-4 with TRBJ1-2, with D maybe TRBD1 (6 bases). Germline V gives CDR1 MRHNA, CDR2 SNTAGT. The CDR3 extends over 14 amino acids. Between the trimmed V and J ends, which lost 2 bases and 7 bases, there was a span of 14 bases.

The chain uses TRBV12-5 and TRBJ2-3; TRBD1 aligns across 9 bases. V dropped 1 base and J dropped 4; count of bases not matched to a gene: 0. CDR1 and CDR2 (germline): LGHNT, FRNRAP. This CDR3 is built from 14 residues. This CDR3 is CASGLGQGADTQYF. The CDR3 DNA is TGTGCTAGTGGTTTGGGACAGGGGGCAGATACGCAGTATTTT.

This sequence joins TRBV21-1 and TRBJ2-7; the table's D call, TRBD2, has no DNA check behind it. TRBV21-1 is marked as a pseudogene. The CDR3 sequence is 15 residues long. CDR3 in amino acids: CASSWGGHSTYEQYF. In nucleotides, the CDR3 is TGTGCCAGCAGCTGGGGGGGACATTCTACCTACGAGCAGTACTTC.

The chain is built from TRBV4-2 and TRBJ2-7, with 7 bases fitting TRBD2. Germline trimming cut 1 base from V and 7 bases from J; bases unmatched to any gene: 7. The V gene's germline CDR1 is LGHNA and CDR2 YNFKEQ. The CDR3 spans 14 residues. CDR3 DNA: TGTGCCAGCAGCCAAGGCAGCGGGGAGAGTGAGCAGTACTTC. Protein product: CASSQGSGESEQYF.

The chain is built from TRBV3-1 (or the pseudogene TRBV3-2) and TRBJ2-1; 7 bases align to TRBD1. J lost 0 bases, V lost 1 base, and 6 bases had no gene match. The CDR3 covers 17 residues. CDR1 and CDR2 from the germline V gene are LGHDT and YNNKEL (reference sequence). The CDR3 spells CASSQGQGVPSYNEQFF. CDR3 bases: TGTGCCAGCAGCCAAGGACAGGGAGTGCCCTCCTACAATGAGCAGTTCTTC.

This chain uses TRBV5-1 with TRBJ2-5, with 12 nucleotides matching TRBD1. The germline V gene has CDR1 SGHRS and CDR2 YFSETQ. CDR3 length equals 15 residues. Trimming at V came to 0 bases and at J to 5 bases, leaving 2 bases not matched to a gene. In DNA form, the CDR3 reads TGCGCCAGCAGCTTGGCGGGACAGGGGGCTGAGACCCAGTACTTC. Amino acid sequence: CASSLAGQGAETQYF.

The chain uses TRBV3-1 (or the pseudogene TRBV3-2) and TRBJ1-1; D ambiguous. Germline values: CDR1 LGHDT, CDR2 YNNKEL (reference sequence). The CDR3 is made up of 14 amino acids. The V end was cut by 4 bases, the J end by 5 bases, with 14 bases between. The CDR3 sequence is CASSPRVSGTEAFF. The DNA of the CDR3 is TGTGCCAGCAGCCCCCGGGTGTCGGGGACTGAAGCTTTCTTT.

This chain connects TRBV6-2 or TRBV6-3 to TRBJ1-3; tentative D call: TRBD1 (5 bases). Looked up from germline, CDR1 is MNHEY and CDR2 is SVGEGT. Deletions cut 5 bases from V and 0 bases from J, with 11 bases between. The CDR3 is 15 amino acids. CDR3 protein: CASSTAGRSGNTIYF. The CDR3 nucleotides read TGTGCCAGCAGTACCGCGGGGCGCTCTGGAAACACCATATATTTT.